A single sample is the source of the 21 T cell receptor beta chains below, sequenced in a study of cytomegalovirus exposure and HLA in healthy donors. Data came from immunoSEQ multiplex PCR; TCRdb stores just in-frame clones and leaves some out. The sample lists some 140,000 clones, about 86% occurring once. Sequencing used PBMCs. The receptor set was obtained from a man aged 18 to 35 in good health and CMV-seronegative.

This rearrangement joins TRBV7-9 to TRBJ2-3; D may be TRBD2 (5 bases). Germline V gives CDR1 SEHNR, CDR2 FQNEAQ (reference sequence). This CDR3 spans 12 amino acids. The V and J ends lost 2 bases and 6 bases respectively, with 6 bases between them. This CDR3 is CASSLWTDTQYF. CDR3 nucleotides: TGTGCCAGCAGCTTATGGACTGATACGCAGTATTTT.

The rearrangement links TRBV11-2 to TRBJ2-3; TRBD2 aligns across 13 bases. Germline CDR1 reads SGHAT; CDR2 reads FQNNGV. The V and J ends lost 6 bases and 8 bases, in that order; junction bases with no gene match: 8. The CDR3 runs to 15 residues. CDR3 protein: CASRPGLAGARTQYF. For the CDR3, the DNA is TGTGCCAGCAGGCCCGGACTAGCGGGGGCCCGTACGCAGTATTTT.

The rearrangement links TRBV5-6 to TRBJ1-2; weak D call: TRBD1 (6 bases). The ends were cut back, 3 bases at V and 4 bases at J, with 19 bases in the middle. From germline, CDR1 is SGHDT and CDR2 YYEEEE. The CDR3 has 16 amino acids. In DNA form, the CDR3 reads TGTGCCAGCAGCTCAAGACCGGGACAACAACGCTATGGCTACACCTTC. This sequence encodes CASSSRPGQQRYGYTF.

The chain employs TRBV6-1 and TRBJ1-1, with 7 bases aligning to TRBD1. This CDR3 spans 14 amino acids. From germline, CDR1 is MNHNS and CDR2 SASEGT. The V and J ends lost 0 bases and 7 bases, in that order; junction bases with no gene match: 5. The CDR3 nucleotides are TGTGCCAGCAGTGAAGCGACAGGGTCTAGTGAAGCTTTCTTT. This gives the protein CASSEATGSSEAFF.

The V and J genes are TRBV6-6 and TRBJ1-4; D unresolved. The CDR3 is 12 amino acids. V was shortened by 8 bases and J by 4 bases, with 8 bases between the two germline ends. Germline V gives CDR1 MNHNY, CDR2 SVGAGI (reference sequence). The CDR3 spells CASGGDNEKLFF. The CDR3 DNA reads TGTGCCAGCGGAGGCGATAATGAAAAACTGTTTTTT.

V and J are TRBV9 and TRBJ2-7; 8 nucleotides agree with TRBD1. CDR1 is SGDLS and CDR2 is YYNGEE in the germline V gene. Losses at the gene ends were 3 bases for V and 6 bases for J; bases not matched to a gene: 5. This CDR3 has 13 amino acids. CDR3: CASSAGQGSEQYF. The CDR3 DNA sequence: TGTGCCAGCAGCGCCGGACAGGGCTCCGAGCAGTACTTC.

This chain uses TRBV19 with TRBJ1-5, with a weak D call TRBD1 (5 bases). Trimming cost V 5 bases and J 7 bases, with 15 bases left between them. The CDR3 loop spans 14 amino acids. Per the germline V gene, CDR1 is LNHDA and CDR2 is SQIVND (reference sequence). CDR3 coding DNA: TGTGCCAGTAGTCACCGTGGGGCAAGACAGCCCCAGCATTTT. Protein: CASSHRGARQPQHF.

The chain combines TRBV6-6 with TRBJ2-7; 8 bases map to TRBD2. V lost 6 bases and J lost 0; bases outside the gene matches: 4. The germline V gene encodes CDR1 MNHNY and CDR2 SVGAGI (reference sequence). There are 14 residues in the CDR3. CDR3 sequence: CASSLAGPSYEQYF. The CDR3 DNA reads as TGTGCCAGCAGCTTAGCGGGGCCCTCCTACGAGCAGTACTTC.

This rearrangement joins TRBV5-1 to TRBJ1-2; TRBD1 agrees at 8 bases. The CDR3 extends over 14 amino acids. The trim removed 3 bases at V and 3 bases at J, leaving 4 bases unmatched. The germline V gene encodes CDR1 SGHRS and CDR2 YFSETQ. The CDR3 reads CASSSQGADYGYTF. The CDR3 DNA is TGCGCCAGCAGCTCCCAGGGGGCGGACTATGGCTACACCTTC.

The chain carries TRBV9 and TRBJ2-7; no firm D call. This CDR3 is 14 amino acids long. Trimming took 0 bases from V and 3 from J, leaving 10 bases between them. The V gene's germline CDR1 is SGDLS and CDR2 YYNGEE. CDR3 in DNA: TGTGCCAGCAGCGTAGCTCTTAGTAACTACGAGCAGTACTTC. Translation gives CASSVALSNYEQYF.

The genes are TRBV6-6 and TRBJ2-7; tentatively, D is TRBD1 (6 bases). The CDR3 extends over 13 amino acids. Trimming removed 7 bases at V and 4 bases at J, with 14 bases between. Germline CDR1 and CDR2: MNHNY and SVGAGI (reference sequence). CDR3 loop: CASTDHTGYEQYF. CDR3 DNA: TGTGCCAGCACCGACCACACAGGGTACGAGCAGTACTTC.

The chain employs TRBV15 and TRBJ2-2, with a tentative D call TRBD2 (5 bases). Per the germline V gene, CDR1 is LNHNV and CDR2 is YYDKDF (reference sequence). CDR3 length: 21 residues. Trimming pared 0 bases from V and 4 bases from J, leaving 27 bases between. CDR3 DNA sequence: TGTGCCACCAGCAGAGATGCCTGGCGGGCTCTGTTCGGTTGGAGCACCGGGGAGCTGTTTTTT. The encoded protein is CATSRDAWRALFGWSTGELFF.

The chain joins TRBV19 to TRBJ1-2; TRBD1 agrees at 7 bases. CDR1 is LNHDA and CDR2 is SQIVND in the germline V gene (reference sequence). With V trimmed by 4 bases and J by 5 bases, 13 bases remained unmatched. The CDR3 is 16 amino acids. The CDR3, as DNA: TGTGCCAGTAGTAAACGGACAGGAGCATTCCAATATGGCTACACCTTC. Translation: CASSKRTGAFQYGYTF. Filled out from reference TRBV19 and TRBJ1-2, the complete variable domain reads DGGITQSPKYLFRKEGQNVTLSCEQNLNHDAMYWYRQDPGQGLRLIYYSQIVNDFQKGDIAEGYSVSREKKESFPLTVTSAQKNPTAFYLCASSKRTGAFQYGYTFGSGTRLTVV.

A single count supports this clone. The chain combines TRBV5-6 with TRBJ2-2; 11 bases agree with TRBD2. The CDR3 consists of 16 residues. The V gene's germline CDR1 is SGHDT and CDR2 YYEEEE. Losses at the gene ends were 3 bases for V and 2 bases for J; bases not matched to a gene: 3. CDR3 in DNA: TGTGCCAGCAGCTCCGGGACTAGCGGTAACACCGGGGAGCTGTTTTTT. Protein product: CASSSGTSGNTGELFF.

The V gene is TRBV6-6, the J gene TRBJ1-1; no definite D call. The CDR3 length is 14 residues. Germline CDR1 is MNHNY and CDR2 is SVGAGI (reference sequence). Between the trimmed V and J ends, which lost 5 bases and 1 base, there was a span of 11 bases. CDR3 sequence: CASSAPGSNTEAFF. Here the CDR3 DNA reads TGTGCCAGCAGTGCCCCGGGGTCGAACACTGAAGCTTTCTTT.

The chain combines TRBV5-1 with TRBJ2-1; TRBD2 matches 12 bases. CDR1 is SGHRS and CDR2 is YFSETQ in the germline V gene. Unmatched junction bases numbered 11, after V lost 4 bases and J lost 0 bases. The CDR3 sequence is 19 residues long. The CDR3 DNA reads as TGCGCCAGCAGCCGGACTAGCGGGGCCATTCTAAGCTCCTACAATGAGCAGTTCTTC. Its protein product is CASSRTSGAILSSYNEQFF. Combining the CDR3 with reference TRBV5-1 and TRBJ2-1 gives the whole variable domain KAGVTQTPRYLIKTRGQQVTLSCSPISGHRSVSWYQQTPGQGLQFLFEYFSETQRNKGNFPGRFSGRQFSNSRSEMNVSTLELGDSALYLCASSRTSGAILSSYNEQFFGPGTRLTVL.

There are a few counts of this clone. This chain connects TRBV25-1 to TRBJ1-5; D call uncertain. Trimming removed 3 bases at V and 7 bases at J, with 7 bases between. Per the germline V gene, CDR1 is MGHDK and CDR2 is SYGVNS. This CDR3 has 12 amino acids. The CDR3: CASSEGSQPQHF. For the CDR3, the DNA is TGTGCCAGCAGTGAGGGTAGCCAGCCCCAGCATTTT.

This clone has just a few counts. The rearrangement links TRBV19 to TRBJ1-3; D call uncertain. V was cut by 4 bases and J by 0 bases, with 16 bases left in between. The CDR3 has 17 residues. CDR1 and CDR2 from the germline V gene are LNHDA and SQIVND (reference sequence). CDR3 bases: TGTGCCAGTAGTAAAAACCGGGATACGAGCTCTGGAAACACCATATATTTT. Amino acid sequence: CASSKNRDTSSGNTIYF.

This clone was counted once. The chain recombines TRBV5-6 with TRBJ2-5; 7 bases align to TRBD1. There are 15 residues in the CDR3. Germline V gene data show CDR1 as SGHDT and CDR2 as YYEEEE. J gave up 5 bases and V 0 bases, and 7 bases lay outside the gene matches. The CDR3 DNA is TGTGCCAGCAGCTTGGCCACAGGGGCTTGGGAGACCCAGTACTTC. Its translation: CASSLATGAWETQYF.

This chain connects TRBV6-6 to TRBJ2-1; a possible D gene is TRBD2 (6 bases). Trimming took 5 bases from V and 2 from J, leaving 13 bases between them. CDR3 length: 15 residues. Germline CDR1 reads MNHNY; CDR2 reads SVGAGI (reference sequence). Here the CDR3 DNA reads TGTGCCAGCAGTAGGAGGGGCAGGGCCTACAATGAGCAGTTCTTC. Its protein is CASSRRGRAYNEQFF.

This chain links TRBV19 with TRBJ2-7; TRBD1 matches at 10 bases. Trimming at V came to 4 bases and at J to 0 bases, leaving 6 bases not matched to a gene. The CDR3 length is 16 residues. CDR1 is LNHDA, CDR2 SQIVND, per germline (reference sequence). CDR3 amino acids: CASSNAGTGASYEQYF. CDR3 DNA: TGTGCCAGTAGTAACGCCGGGACAGGGGCCTCCTACGAGCAGTACTTC.